These T cell receptor beta chains were read from a single sample in a study of shared clonotypes between healthy human individuals. This table comes from immunoSEQ multiplex PCR, and its TCRdb copy is limited to in-frame clones, with some not included. Counted here are 850,000 to 1,100,000 clones, about 72% occurring once; the ten biggest clones make up about 0.89%. The sequenced material came from memory CD4+ T cells from PBMCs. The source of these receptors is a man aged 18-30 years in good health. Some clones in this sample may be carry-over from other donors' samples. Each CDR3 is given with its conserved first and last residue.

CDR3 protein	V gene	J gene
CASSSYRVDYNEQFF	TRBV28	TRBJ2-1
CASSYSDATNEKLFF	TRBV6-5	TRBJ1-4
CASSLFPGGEQPQHF	TRBV5-1	TRBJ1-5
CASSLAGDWRGETQYF	TRBV7-9	TRBJ2-5
CASTEQSSYNEQFF	TRBV7-2	TRBJ2-1
CASSQDAGQSGNTIYF	TRBV4-3	TRBJ1-3
CASSLGARGGELFF	TRBV28	TRBJ2-2
CASSSLAGEKGTQYF	TRBV5-4	TRBJ2-3
CASSYRTGNEQFF	TRBV7-2	TRBJ2-1
CASSLFKGLVYNEQFF	TRBV11-2	TRBJ2-1
CASIGESSYNEQFF	TRBV7-9	TRBJ2-1
CASSGLAGESGANVLTF	TRBV9	TRBJ2-6
CASTNGRFEQYF	TRBV2	TRBJ2-7
CASSTHIGQPQHF	TRBV7-2	TRBJ1-5
CASSTRDRGNTIYF	TRBV6-1	TRBJ1-3
CASSLGSSYNEQFF	TRBV7-2	TRBJ2-1
CASSYGRPSTDTQYF	TRBV6-5	TRBJ2-3
CASSHRDARNTGELFF	TRBV4-3	TRBJ2-2
CASSLLPDLTDTQYF	TRBV5-1	TRBJ2-3
CASSLGQGYGQYF	TRBV5-6	TRBJ2-7
CASSVAPLDEKLFF	TRBV9	TRBJ1-4
CAWEGGRSNYGYTF	TRBV30	TRBJ1-2
CASSQEGRPTPTGELFF	TRBV4-1	TRBJ2-2
CVRIRKGPYTQYF	TRBV7-5	TRBJ2-3
CASSLGGGRAWETQYF	TRBV7-7	TRBJ2-5
CAHEATIGSGEQFF	TRBV30	TRBJ2-1
CASSPLRGINNEQFF	TRBV7-3	TRBJ2-1
CASSQRTGGPAEAFF	TRBV19	TRBJ1-1
CASSHVRQETQYF	TRBV4-1	TRBJ2-5
CATSGGLAGHNEQFF	TRBV15	TRBJ2-1
CSVSLGTSFHEQYF	TRBV29-1	TRBJ2-7
CASSNLNAGGASGQPQHF	TRBV21-1	TRBJ1-5
CASTKYNEQFF	TRBV10-2	TRBJ2-1
CASTLGQGYTGELFF	TRBV27	TRBJ2-2
CASSTLEAGANVLTF	TRBV5-1	TRBJ2-6
CASSLGSLNTEAFF	TRBV7-8	TRBJ1-1
CASSQAGREYF	TRBV4-3	TRBJ2-3
CASSLLSGTEAFF	TRBV11-3	TRBJ1-1
CASSLLGRPPADTQYF	TRBV28	TRBJ2-3
CSARTQYEQYF	TRBV20-1	TRBJ2-7
CASSLDSASQPQHF	TRBV5-1	TRBJ1-5
CASSPTSGASGANVLTF	TRBV7-3	TRBJ2-6
CASRQGAHGYTF	TRBV6-5	TRBJ1-2
CASRPQGFGTDTQYF	TRBV4-1	TRBJ2-3
CASSQKIHSPYEQYF	TRBV4-3	TRBJ2-7
CASSQDGGLGTDTQYF	TRBV4-2	TRBJ2-3
CASSSSGRNTGELFF	TRBV27	TRBJ2-2
CASSPRLGGYTDTQYF	TRBV5-6	TRBJ2-3
CAWSPTLNRGRTEAFF	TRBV30	TRBJ1-1
CAIRDGSNQPQHF	TRBV10-3	TRBJ1-5
CASSGTGPQWPQHF	TRBV19	TRBJ1-5
CASSLAGGTGNTIYF	TRBV5-4	TRBJ1-3
CASSMRQGASEQYF	TRBV9	TRBJ2-7
CASSGRDNEKLFF	TRBV9	TRBJ1-4
CASSPGGAPRDTQYF	TRBV28	TRBJ2-3
CASREGLVPTYEQYF	TRBV6-1	TRBJ2-7
CASSATGDQPQHF	TRBV25-1	TRBJ1-5
CAISETSGAGGELFF	TRBV10-3	TRBJ2-2
CASSFGNTDTQYF	TRBV5-1	TRBJ2-3
CASSQNNRGPGYEQYF	TRBV4-1	.